Listed below are T cell receptor beta chains from one sample, sequenced in a study of CD8+ T cells in alopecia areata. Sequencing was performed with immunoSEQ multiplex PCR; in TCRdb, only in-frame clones are kept and a portion is missing. The top ten clones hold under 20% of a sample with 30,000 to 40,000 clones, around three quarters of them seen once. The sequencing input was NKG2D-low CD8+ T cells sorted from blood. Every receptor here comes from a human donor with alopecia areata. CDR3s include the opening cysteine and the closing phenylalanine or tryptophan.

>TRBV7-8|TRBJ2-3
CASSLDREGLAGTDTQYF
>TRBV5-1|TRBJ2-7
CASRPGTSGTDEQYF
>TRBV27|TRBJ2-7
CASSDLTSGLRYEQYF
>TRBV4-1|TRBJ2-3
CASSQAPWESTDTQYF
>TRBV12-5|TRBJ2-5
CASGLVVTGVETQYF
>TRBV6-1|TRBJ2-2
CASSVRDRSKAGELFF
>TRBV27|TRBJ2-7
CASSVGAGRDEQYF
>TRBV6-4|TRBJ2-2
CASSDSAGNTGELFF
>TRBV2|TRBJ2-1
CASSVYLGTVEQFF
>TRBV4-1|TRBJ2-7
CASSQGLAELEQYF
>TRBV6-5|TRBJ2-5
CASGPQGGGGETQYF
>TRBV29-1|TRBJ1-1
CSARDRAEAFF
>TRBV29-1|TRBJ2-2
CSARDGFTGELFF
>TRBV28|TRBJ1-1
CASSPEAPGVEAFF
>TRBV4-1|TRBJ2-7
CASSQEPSYEQYF
>TRBV19|TRBJ2-1
CASSIGAGSSYNEQFF
>TRBV13|TRBJ2-1
CASTRVASYNEQFF
>TRBV5-6|TRBJ2-1
CASSRTGLAGVNNEQFF
>TRBV29-1|TRBJ2-1
CSVPLPGERTYNEQFF
>TRBV5-4|TRBJ2-7
CASSTVPGSYEQYF
>TRBV27|TRBJ2-3
CASSPGLAGDTQYF
>TRBV30|TRBJ2-7
CAWSVDPYYEQYF
>TRBV5-1|TRBJ2-7
CASSLGSSYEQYF
>TRBV5-1|TRBJ2-7
CASSLDGTYEQYF
>TRBV4-3|TRBJ2-7
CASSQDSTTRYYEQYF
>TRBV4-2|TRBJ1-2
CASSPTGGDYGYTF
>TRBV23-1|TRBJ1-2
CASSHKADARDGYTF